One sample yielded the 10 T cell receptor beta chains listed below, sequenced in a study of T cell changes during pregnancy in multiple sclerosis. The data were produced by immunoSEQ multiplex PCR, yet TCRdb's version contains in-frame clones alone and is incomplete. This sample yields about 55,000 clones, of which 94% are seen a single time; 2.5% to 3% belongs to the top ten. This specimen was CD8+ T cells from peripheral blood mononuclear cells, taken after pregnancy. These TCRs come from a female donor with multiple sclerosis, enrolled in a pregnancy study.

This chain uses TRBV7-9 with TRBJ1-3; D is possibly TRBD1 (5 bases). CDR1 is SEHNR and CDR2 is FQNEAQ in the germline V gene (reference sequence). V was pared by 7 bases and J by 6 bases, with 19 bases between. The CDR3 has 15 residues. The CDR3 here is CASTLGGRGVNTIYF. In nucleotides, the CDR3 is TGTGCCAGCACCTTGGGGGGTCGAGGCGTAAACACCATATATTTT.

The chain couples TRBV27 to TRBJ2-7, with D perhaps TRBD1 (5 bases). The CDR3 is 14 amino acids. Deletions cut 3 bases from V and 2 bases from J, with 11 bases between. Germline loops: CDR1 MNHEY, CDR2 SMNVEV (reference sequence). This chain's CDR3 is CASSFAGQPYEQYF. In DNA, the CDR3 is TGTGCCAGCAGTTTTGCCGGACAACCCTACGAGCAGTACTTC.

V is TRBV27 and J is TRBJ2-1, with unresolved D. The V end was cut by 2 bases, the J end by 3 bases, with 17 bases between. CDR1 MNHEY and CDR2 SMNVEV come from the germline V gene (reference sequence). This CDR3 has 17 residues. The chain's CDR3 is CASSLIPQSNYYNEQFF. The CDR3 nucleotides read TGTGCCAGCAGTTTAATTCCTCAGAGCAACTACTACAATGAGCAGTTCTTC.

This sequence joins TRBV6-5 and TRBJ2-7; a weak D match, TRBD1 (6 bases). V dropped 4 bases and J dropped 3 bases, with 10 bases sitting between them. The V gene's germline CDR1 is MNHEY and CDR2 SVGAGI. This CDR3 is 13 amino acids long. CDR3 in DNA: TGTGCCAGCAGTTCGGACAGTTACTACGAGCAGTACTTC. It yields the protein CASSSDSYYEQYF.

This sequence joins TRBV27 and TRBJ2-7; D remains ambiguous. The CDR3 runs to 15 residues. The V gene lost 3 bases and the J gene lost 3 bases, with 15 bases spanning the gap. The V gene's germline CDR1 is MNHEY and CDR2 SMNVEV (reference sequence). CDR3 in DNA: TGTGCCAGCAGTTTTCTACAGACCGATATCTACGAGCAGTACTTC. Translated: CASSFLQTDIYEQYF.

This chain connects TRBV10-3 to TRBJ2-1, with TRBD2 matching 12 bases. The CDR3 spans 18 residues. The germline V gene encodes CDR1 ENHRY and CDR2 SYGVKD. Losses at the gene ends were 5 bases for V and 6 bases for J; bases not matched to a gene: 14. CDR3: CAISPFNLAGGSPNEQFF. In DNA form, the CDR3 reads TGTGCCATCAGTCCTTTCAACCTAGCGGGAGGGTCACCCAATGAGCAGTTCTTC.

This chain uses TRBV25-1 with TRBJ2-7, with 9 bases matching TRBD2. The CDR3 is made up of 17 amino acids. In germline, CDR1 is MGHDK, CDR2 SYGVNS. J gave up 3 bases and V 4 bases, and 13 bases lay outside the gene matches. CDR3 loop: CASSGHERLADIYEQYF. CDR3 bases: TGTGCCAGCAGTGGACACGAAAGACTAGCGGACATCTACGAGCAGTACTTC.

The chain combines TRBV15 with TRBJ2-1; no clear D. The V gene's germline CDR1 is LNHNV and CDR2 YYDKDF (reference sequence). The V end lost 1 base, the J end lost 6 bases, and 7 bases lay between the germline ends. The CDR3 covers 13 residues. The CDR3 DNA sequence: TGTGCCACCAGCAGAGCTTCCGGCAATGAGCAGTTCTTC. This gives the protein CATSRASGNEQFF. Full variable domain (remainder filled in from reference TRBV15 and TRBJ2-1): DAMVIQNPRYQVTQFGKPVTLSCSQTLNHNVMYWYQQKSSQAPKLLFHYYDKDFNNEADTPDNFQSRRPNTSFCFLDIRSPGLGDTAMYLCATSRASGNEQFFGPGTRLTVL.

The gene calls are TRBV4-1 and TRBJ1-2; a possible D gene is TRBD1 (5 bases). V shed 0 bases and J shed 3 bases, with 11 bases lying between them. The CDR3 consists of 15 residues. Per the germline V gene, CDR1 is MGHRA and CDR2 is YSYEKL. This chain's CDR3 is CASSQDITGYYGYTF. The CDR3 nucleotides read TGCGCCAGCAGCCAAGATATAACAGGCTACTATGGCTACACCTTC.

This chain connects TRBV11-2 to TRBJ2-5; 7 bases fit TRBD2. The J segment lost 1 base and the V segment lost 1 base, leaving 0 bases of the junction unmatched. The CDR3 consists of 14 residues. CDR1 and CDR2 from the germline V gene are SGHAT and FQNNGV. In DNA, the CDR3 is TGTGCCAGCAGCTTAGCTAGCGGCCAAGAGACCCAGTACTTC. Protein: CASSLASGQETQYF. Full variable domain (remainder filled in from reference TRBV11-2 and TRBJ2-5): EAGVAQSPRYKIIEKRQSVAFWCNPISGHATLYWYQQILGQGPKLLIQFQNNGVVDDSQLPKDRFSAERLKGVDSTLKIQPAKLEDSAVYLCASSLASGQETQYFGPGTRLLVL.